This is a list of T cell receptor beta chains from one sample in a study of OX40 agonist ivuxolimab in advanced cancers. Method: immunoSEQ multiplex PCR; TCRdb's copy keeps in-frame clones and lacks some. The table records some 80,000 clones, approximately 84% of them present only once. Sequenced material: CD4+ or CD8+ T cells sorted from blood, taken in a trial of the OX40 agonist ivuxolimab. These receptors all come from an adult with an advanced solid tumor such as melanoma, head and neck, liver or kidney cancer. CDR3s include the opening cysteine and the closing phenylalanine or tryptophan. A D gene is named only where the DNA matches it firmly. A clone size is listed for some rows: how often the clone was seen (once, few, many), or a class if it is expanded.

V: TRBV7-2; size: -; D: -; J: TRBJ2-3; length: 15; CDR3: CASSPRRAVTDTQYF; DNA: TGTGCCAGCAGCCCCCGCCGAGCGGTCACAGATACGCAGTATTTT
V: TRBV9; size: -; D: -; J: TRBJ1-5; length: 14; CDR3: CASSPKGGGQPQHF; DNA: TGTGCCAGCAGCCCGAAGGGGGGCGGACAGCCCCAGCATTTT
V: TRBV5-4; size: -; D: TRBD1; J: TRBJ2-3; length: 15; CDR3: CASSPPGQGPDTQYF; DNA: TGTGCCAGCAGCCCGCCGGGACAGGGACCAGATACGCAGTATTTT
V: TRBV5-1; size: -; D: -; J: TRBJ1-2; length: 13; CDR3: CASSLSVSYGYTF; DNA: TGCGCCAGCAGCTTGTCAGTGAGCTATGGCTACACCTTC
V: TRBV4-1; size: -; D: -; J: TRBJ1-3; length: 15; CDR3: CASSQIRDSGNTIYF; DNA: TGCGCCAGCAGCCAAATCAGGGACTCTGGAAACACCATATATTTT
V: TRBV5-4; size: once; D: -; J: TRBJ2-1; length: 15; CDR3: CASSLRGGPYNEQFF; DNA: TGTGCCAGCAGCTTGAGGGGGGGACCCTACAATGAGCAGTTCTTC
V: TRBV6-5; size: -; D: -; J: TRBJ2-5; length: 11; CDR3: CASRDHQTQYF; DNA: TGTGCCAGCCGCGACCACCAGACCCAGTACTTC
V: TRBV7-6; size: -; D: -; J: TRBJ2-2; length: 16; CDR3: CASSLRFPANTGELFF; DNA: TGTGCCAGCAGCTTAAGGTTCCCAGCGAACACCGGGGAGCTGTTTTTT
V: TRBV6-1; size: few; D: -; J: TRBJ1-1; length: 13; CDR3: CASRATVNTEAFF; DNA: TGTGCCAGCAGGGCGACAGTGAACACTGAAGCTTTCTTT
V: TRBV7-2; size: -; D: -; J: TRBJ1-5; length: 15; CDR3: CASSLVQGSNQPQHF; DNA: TGTGCCAGCAGCTTAGTACAGGGCTCAAATCAGCCCCAGCATTTT
V: TRBV18; size: -; D: TRBD1; J: TRBJ2-1; length: 13; CDR3: CASSEGQGSEQFF; DNA: TGTGCCAGCTCGGAGGGACAGGGTAGTGAGCAGTTCTTC
V: TRBV2; size: -; D: -; J: TRBJ2-2; length: 15; CDR3: CASSPSTRGAGELFF; DNA: TGTGCCAGCAGTCCTTCGACAAGAGGCGCCGGGGAGCTGTTTTTT
V: TRBV4-3; size: -; D: -; J: TRBJ2-7; length: 15; CDR3: CASSLTRGGAYEQYF; DNA: TGCGCCAGCAGCCTCACTAGGGGGGGAGCCTACGAGCAGTACTTC
V: TRBV10-2; size: once; D: TRBD2; J: TRBJ2-5; length: 15; CDR3: CASRGGGGLEETQYF; DNA: TGCGCCAGCAGGGGGGGCGGGGGGCTAGAGGAGACCCAGTACTTC
V: TRBV5-6; size: -; D: TRBD2; J: TRBJ2-7; length: 13; CDR3: CASSLGLLAGEVF; DNA: TGTGCCAGCAGCTTGGGATTATTAGCGGGAGAAGTGTTC
V: TRBV28; size: -; D: TRBD1; J: TRBJ1-2; length: 13; CDR3: CASSPYTGGGYTF; DNA: TGTGCCAGCAGTCCCTATACAGGGGGGGGCTACACCTTC
V: TRBV7-9; size: -; D: -; J: TRBJ1-5; length: 13; CDR3: CASSLVGNQPQHF; DNA: TGTGCCAGCAGCTTAGTTGGCAATCAGCCCCAGCATTTT
V: TRBV2; size: -; D: -; J: TRBJ1-3; length: 14; CDR3: CASRKTESGNTIYF; DNA: TGTGCCAGCAGGAAAACAGAGTCTGGAAACACCATATATTTT
V: TRBV28; size: -; D: TRBD2; J: TRBJ2-1; length: 15; CDR3: CASSSAGGSYNEQFF; DNA: TGTGCCAGCAGTTCAGCGGGGGGTTCCTACAATGAGCAGTTCTTC
V: TRBV5-4; size: -; D: -; J: TRBJ2-1; length: 14; CDR3: CASTSGDAYNEQFF; DNA: TGTGCCAGCACGTCGGGAGACGCCTACAATGAGCAGTTCTTC
V: TRBV9; size: once; D: -; J: TRBJ1-1; length: 15; CDR3: CASSGQGHSNTEAFF; DNA: TGTGCCAGCAGCGGGCAGGGACACTCGAACACTGAAGCTTTCTTT
V: TRBV5-5; size: -; D: -; J: TRBJ2-6; length: 13; CDR3: CASSFGSANVLTF; DNA: TGTGCCAGCAGCTTTGGGTCGGCCAACGTCCTGACTTTC
V: TRBV27; size: -; D: TRBD1; J: TRBJ1-2; length: 13; CDR3: CASSPQGTYGYTF; DNA: TGTGCCAGCAGCCCACAGGGGACCTATGGCTACACCTTC
V: TRBV11-2; size: -; D: TRBD2; J: TRBJ2-2; length: 16; CDR3: CASSLVSGTVFGELFF; DNA: TGTGCCAGCAGCCTAGTTAGCGGGACGGTGTTCGGGGAGCTGTTTTTT
V: TRBV9; size: -; D: TRBD1; J: TRBJ2-1; length: 13; CDR3: CASSGQLYNEQFF; DNA: TGTGCCAGCTCGGGACAGCTCTACAATGAGCAGTTCTTC
V: TRBV28; size: -; D: TRBD2; J: TRBJ2-4; length: 15; CDR3: CASSRGGGGWNIQYF; DNA: TGTGCCAGCAGTCGAGGCGGGGGGGGATGGAACATTCAGTACTTC
V: TRBV19; size: -; D: TRBD1; J: TRBJ1-3; length: 14; CDR3: CASSRTGSGNTIYF; DNA: TGTGCCAGTAGTAGGACAGGCTCTGGAAACACCATATATTTT
V: TRBV29-1; size: -; D: -; J: TRBJ1-2; length: 12; CDR3: CSVAPGPYGYTF; DNA: TGCAGCGTTGCGCCCGGTCCCTATGGCTACACCTTC
V: TRBV10-3; size: -; D: -; J: TRBJ1-1; length: 13; CDR3: CATKTGLSTEAFF; DNA: TGTGCCACCAAGACAGGACTGAGCACTGAAGCTTTCTTT
V: TRBV18; size: once; D: TRBD2; J: TRBJ2-3; length: 15; CDR3: CASSPPASGWDTQYF; DNA: TGTGCCAGCTCACCACCGGCTAGCGGGTGGGATACGCAGTATTTT
V: TRBV7-2; size: once; D: TRBD2; J: TRBJ2-1; length: 17; CDR3: CASSLSSLAGGYNEQFF; DNA: TGTGCCAGCAGCTTATCTAGTCTAGCGGGTGGCTACAATGAGCAGTTCTTC
V: TRBV29-1; size: few; D: TRBD1; J: TRBJ1-5; length: 14; CDR3: CSVMTGGSNQPQHF; DNA: TGCAGCGTTATGACAGGGGGAAGCAATCAGCCCCAGCATTTT
V: TRBV5-4; size: -; D: -; J: TRBJ2-3; length: 15; CDR3: CASSLVGGGGDTQYF; DNA: TGTGCCAGCAGCTTGGTTGGTGGGGGCGGAGATACGCAGTATTTT
V: TRBV6-6; size: -; D: TRBD2; J: TRBJ2-1; length: 15; CDR3: CASSAGTSGYNEQFF; DNA: TGTGCCAGCAGTGCTGGGACTAGCGGGTACAATGAGCAGTTCTTC
V: TRBV20-1; size: -; D: TRBD1; J: TRBJ1-1; length: 11; CDR3: CSAVPGGKAFF; DNA: TGCAGTGCTGTGCCAGGGGGCAAAGCTTTCTTT
V: TRBV13; size: once; D: -; J: TRBJ1-1; length: 15; CDR3: CASSMPTRANTEAFF; DNA: TGTGCCAGCAGCATGCCTACCAGGGCGAACACTGAAGCTTTCTTT
V: TRBV21-1; size: -; D: -; J: TRBJ2-7; length: 14; CDR3: CASRTGGRGGEQYF; DNA: TGTGCCAGCAGGACAGGGGGCCGAGGGGGCGAGCAGTACTTC